This TCR beta chain originates from a study of CD8+ T cells in alopecia areata. Study-level information: Administration of oral tofacitinib to treated patients was at 5 to 10 mg twice daily.

Comment on this clone: The antigen remains undetermined.

Starting from PBMCs, sorting isolated CD4+ and CD8+ T cells. RNA was extracted and reverse transcribed into cDNA as the sequencing template. The assay was immunoSEQ multiplex PCR, and TCRdb's table has in-frame clones only and misses some. Of more than 100,000 clones listed, 50% to 60% are singletons. V lost 3 bases, J lost 6 bases, and 12 bases lay in between. CDR3 length equals 14 residues. Germline V gives CDR1 SEHNR, CDR2 FQNEAQ (reference sequence). Regarding the study as a whole: Scalp samples also yield sequences from resident alphabeta T cells of normal skin. Elevated clonality characterized lesional scalp relative to normal scalp, particularly in alopecia totalis/universalis.

The sequence derives from a human donor with alopecia areata. The sample was CD4+ T cells sorted from blood, taken at week 0. The chain links TRBV7-9 to TRBJ1-5; D gene ambiguous. DNA for the CDR3: TGTGCCAGCAGCTTGACCGGGGAGAGTCAGCCCCAGCATTTT. Translated, it gives CASSLTGESQPQHF.